Sequencing of this T cell receptor beta chain was carried out in a study of blood T cell repertoires in COVID-19. This clone has only a few counts. The CDR3 has 15 residues. With 3 bases clipped from V and 6 bases from J, the junction kept 3 bases outside the gene matches. Germline-derived CDR1 and CDR2 are SGHVS and FNYEAQ. The protocol was immunoSEQ multiplex PCR, while the TCRdb copy is restricted to in-frame clones and leaves out a portion. The table shows about 230,000 clones, with 83% occurring only once. This sequence was found in a woman in her 50s with acute or convalescent COVID-19. Source material: peripheral blood. The rearrangement uses TRBV7-6 and TRBJ1-6, with 9 bases lining up with TRBD1. Here the CDR3 DNA reads TGTGCCAGCAGCTTGGGGACAGGGCTTAATTCACCCCTCCACTTT. Translating it yields CASSLGTGLNSPLHF.